This record concerns one T cell receptor beta chain sequence. Antigen: not known. This specimen includes other DNA sequences encoding the same CDR3. It was into CD45RA+ naive and CD45RA-negative memory subsets that the CD4+ cells were split. These data come from a study of shared clonotypes between healthy human individuals. Study-level points and caveats: Lower generation probabilities were found for non-shared clonotypes than for those shared by all four donors.

Repertoires were generated with immunoSEQ multiplex PCR, while TCRdb's copy carries only in-frame clones and drops some. The data hold about a million clones, with roughly 80% observed a single time. Between the trimmed V and J ends, which lost 1 base and 0 bases, there was a span of 2 bases. This CDR3 has 13 residues. Germline V gene sequence: CDR1 SGHDN, CDR2 FVKESK. This clonotype was sampled from a man aged 18 to 29 in good health. Some clones in this sample may be carry-over from other donors' samples. The rearrangement uses TRBV14 and TRBJ2-3, with no clear D. Sequencing was carried out using memory CD4+ T cells from PBMCs. Stated subset: CD45RA-negative fraction. The CDR3 here is CASSQASTDTQYF. Here the CDR3 DNA reads TGTGCCAGCAGCCAAGCGAGCACAGATACGCAGTATTTT.